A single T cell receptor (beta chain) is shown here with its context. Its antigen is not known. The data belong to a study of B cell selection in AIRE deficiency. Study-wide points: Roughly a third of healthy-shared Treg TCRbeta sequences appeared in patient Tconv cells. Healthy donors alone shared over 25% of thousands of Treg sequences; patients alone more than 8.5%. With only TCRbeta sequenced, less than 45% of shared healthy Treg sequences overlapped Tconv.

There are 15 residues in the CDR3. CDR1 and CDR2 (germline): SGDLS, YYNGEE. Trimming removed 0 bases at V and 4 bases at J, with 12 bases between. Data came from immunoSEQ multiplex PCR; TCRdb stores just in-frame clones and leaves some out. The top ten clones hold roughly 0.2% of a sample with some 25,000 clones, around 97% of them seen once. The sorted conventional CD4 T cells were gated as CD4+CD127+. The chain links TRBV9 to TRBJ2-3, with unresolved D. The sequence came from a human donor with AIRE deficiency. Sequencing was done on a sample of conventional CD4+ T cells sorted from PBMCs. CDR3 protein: CASSVVVGIPDTQYF. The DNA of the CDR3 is TGTGCCAGCAGCGTAGTAGTGGGGATACCAGATACGCAGTATTTT.